This T cell receptor beta chain emerged from a study of T cells in localized non-small cell lung cancer. Study outcomes and limitations: Heterogeneity within the tumor remains possible, as just one region underwent sequencing.

Sequencing was performed with immunoSEQ multiplex PCR; in TCRdb, only in-frame clones are kept and a portion is missing. The table records some 38,000 clones, 70% to 90% of them present only once. With respect to this clone: What it binds is not known.

V was pared by 5 bases and J by 6 bases, with 5 bases of the junction left unmatched. Germline CDR1 is SGHVS and CDR2 is FNYEAQ. This CDR3 region has 14 residues. The sequence derives from a male donor aged 60 or over with stage II lung adenocarcinoma. This chain joins TRBV7-6 and TRBJ2-2; 8 nucleotides match TRBD1. Sequencing was performed on peripheral blood mononuclear cells, taken before any cancer treatment. This chain's CDR3 is CASSPQTGAGELFF. DNA of the CDR3: TGTGCCAGCAGCCCCCAGACAGGGGCCGGGGAGCTGTTTTTT.